Listed below are T cell receptor beta chains from one sample, sequenced in a study of cytomegalovirus exposure and HLA in healthy donors. Sequenced by immunoSEQ multiplex PCR; TCRdb stores in-frame clones only, minus some. The data include 55,000 to 75,000 clones; the top ten clones carry 4%. Source material: PBMCs. The source is a male donor in good health and CMV-seronegative. The CDR3 runs from the conserved cysteine through the conserved F or W. Each record gives: clone size, V gene, D gene, J gene, CDR3 protein, CDR3 DNA. A D gene is named only where the DNA matches it firmly. Only part of the rows carry a size: once, few, many, or a class if the clone is expanded.

>NA|TRBV7-6|NA|TRBJ2-7
CASSLSPLREQYF
TGTGCCAGCAGCTTATCCCCCCTCCGCGAGCAGTACTTC
>NA|TRBV9|NA|TRBJ1-3
CASSVTPVTSSGNTIYF
TGTGCCAGCAGCGTAACGCCCGTCACGAGCTCTGGAAACACCATATATTTT
>NA|TRBV7-2|NA|TRBJ1-1
CASSFRGEGTEAFF
TGTGCCAGCAGCTTTCGGGGGGAGGGCACTGAAGCTTTCTTT
>NA|TRBV12-5|NA|TRBJ2-7
CASAKWTAGSYEQYF
TGTGCTAGTGCAAAATGGACAGCTGGATCCTACGAGCAGTACTTC
>NA|TRBV9|TRBD2|TRBJ2-6
CASSTSGGASGANVLTF
TGTGCCAGCAGCACTAGCGGGGGGGCCTCTGGGGCCAACGTCCTGACTTTC
>NA|TRBV5-6|NA|TRBJ1-5
CASSWGGRGWKNQPQHF
TGTGCCAGCAGCTGGGGGGGTAGAGGGTGGAAAAATCAGCCCCAGCATTTT
>NA|TRBV4-3|NA|TRBJ1-2
CASSQDEDTNYGYTF
TGCGCCAGCAGCCAAGACGAAGACACCAACTATGGCTACACCTTC
>NA|TRBV28|NA|TRBJ1-2
CASSYSPAYGYTF
TGTGCCAGCAGTTACTCCCCCGCCTATGGCTACACCTTC
>NA|TRBV6-1|NA|TRBJ2-1
CASKGAGVYNEQFF
TGTGCCAGCAAAGGGGCTGGGGTCTACAATGAGCAGTTCTTC
>NA|TRBV4-3|TRBD2|TRBJ2-7
CASSQDPLATYEQYF
TGCGCCAGCAGCCAAGATCCACTAGCGACCTACGAGCAGTACTTC
>NA|TRBV19|TRBD2|TRBJ2-2
CAARTQGRGAGELFF
TGTGCCGCACGGACCCAGGGACGGGGGGCCGGGGAGCTGTTTTTT
>NA|TRBV6-5|NA|TRBJ1-5
CASSRNRDSNQPQHF
TGTGCCAGCAGTCGTAACAGGGACAGCAATCAGCCCCAGCATTTT
>NA|TRBV13|TRBD2|TRBJ2-7
CASSFRGTSGRAAPSLQQYF
TGTGCCAGCAGCTTTAGGGGGACTAGCGGGAGGGCCGCCCCCTCTCTTCAGCAGTACTTC
>NA|TRBV28|TRBD1|TRBJ1-2
CASSLTGGAYGYTF
TGTGCCAGCAGTTTAACAGGGGGGGCCTATGGCTACACCTTC
>NA|TRBV30|NA|TRBJ1-3
CAWSIPGSGNTIYF
TGTGCCTGGAGTATCCCAGGGTCTGGAAACACCATATATTTT
>NA|TRBV18|TRBD1|TRBJ1-3
CASSPTGTGDSGNTIYF
TGTGCCAGCTCACCGACCGGGACAGGGGATTCTGGAAACACCATATATTTT
>NA|TRBV28|TRBD1|TRBJ1-5
CASIPQTGGESNQPQHF
TGTGCCAGCATTCCTCAAACAGGGGGCGAGAGCAATCAGCCCCAGCATTTT
>NA|TRBV9|NA|TRBJ2-3
CASSVAGSLDTQYF
TGTGCCAGCAGCGTAGCCGGTAGCTTAGATACGCAGTATTTT
>NA|TRBV19|NA|TRBJ2-7
CASSMSASSPYEQYF
TGTGCCAGTAGTATGAGTGCTAGCTCCCCCTACGAGCAGTACTTC
>NA|TRBV29-1|NA|TRBJ2-7
CSVKRQEGQYEQYF
TGCAGCGTAAAAAGGCAGGAGGGCCAATACGAGCAGTACTTC
>NA|TRBV7-2|TRBD2|TRBJ2-4
CASSPAGGPKNIQYF
TGTGCCAGCAGTCCAGCGGGGGGGCCTAAAAACATTCAGTACTTC
>NA|TRBV2|NA|TRBJ1-6
CASRAVRGNNSPLHF
TGTGCCAGCAGGGCCGTGAGGGGGAATAATTCACCCCTCCACTTT
>NA|TRBV10-2|TRBD2|TRBJ2-3
CASSEFLAGTDTQYF
TGCGCCAGCAGTGAGTTTCTAGCGGGCACAGATACGCAGTATTTT
>NA|TRBV4-3|TRBD1|TRBJ2-7
CASSQTGSSYEQYF
TGCGCCAGCAGCCAGACAGGGAGCTCCTACGAGCAGTACTTC
>NA|TRBV19|TRBD2|TRBJ2-2
CASSIEGLAIGELFF
TGTGCCAGTAGTATAGAGGGACTAGCAATCGGGGAGCTGTTTTTT
>NA|TRBV28|TRBD1|TRBJ2-7
CASSQGQGMRYEQYF
TGTGCCAGCAGCCAGGGACAGGGGATGAGGTACGAGCAGTACTTC
>NA|TRBV11-2|NA|TRBJ2-7
CASNPPTSSGSYEQYF
TGTGCCAGCAACCCACCCACTTCCAGCGGATCCTACGAGCAGTACTTC
>NA|TRBV7-9|NA|TRBJ1-4
CASSLVVNEKLFF
TGTGCCAGCAGCTTGGTAGTTAATGAAAAACTGTTTTTT
>NA|TRBV7-3|TRBD2|TRBJ2-1
CASSSERGTFNEQFF
TGTGCCAGCAGCTCAGAGCGGGGGACCTTCAATGAGCAGTTCTTC
>NA|TRBV18|TRBD2|TRBJ2-2
CASSPPGRATTGELFF
TGTGCCAGCTCACCACCGGGGAGGGCTACCACCGGGGAGCTGTTTTTT
>NA|TRBV30|TRBD1|TRBJ1-2
CAWSVPPGQGPGGYTF
TGTGCCTGGAGTGTTCCACCGGGACAGGGTCCGGGAGGCTACACCTTC
>NA|TRBV30|NA|TRBJ2-3
CAGSVQSHPTDTQYF
TGTGCCGGGAGTGTACAGTCCCACCCCACAGATACGCAGTATTTT
>NA|TRBV28|TRBD1|TRBJ1-6
CASRQGLALHF
TGTGCCAGCAGACAGGGGTTAGCCCTCCACTTT
>NA|TRBV5-1|TRBD1|TRBJ2-3
CASTLGQGHKQYF
TGCGCCAGCACCCTTGGACAGGGGCATAAGCAGTATTTT
>medium-sized|TRBV7-9|NA|TRBJ1-1
CASSLEQDTEAFF
TGTGCCAGCAGCTTAGAACAAGACACTGAAGCTTTCTTT
>NA|TRBV7-2|NA|TRBJ2-7
CASSLAVNEQYF
TGTGCCAGCAGCTTAGCCGTAAACGAGCAGTACTTC
>NA|TRBV5-1|NA|TRBJ2-5
CASSLGARGSGETQYF
TGCGCCAGCAGCTTGGGGGCTAGAGGGAGTGGTGAGACCCAGTACTTC
>NA|TRBV11-2|NA|TRBJ1-2
CASSAYEYGYTF
TGTGCCAGCAGCGCTTACGAGTATGGCTACACCTTC
>NA|TRBV11-2|NA|TRBJ1-1
CASTSWEGAMNTEDFF
TGTGCCAGCACCTCCTGGGAGGGAGCCATGAACACTGAAGATTTCTTT
>NA|TRBV7-9|TRBD1|TRBJ1-2
CASSSNRQGEVLFGGYTF
TGTGCCAGCAGCTCGAACCGACAGGGTGAAGTTTTATTCGGTGGCTACACCTTC
>NA|TRBV9|TRBD2|TRBJ2-5
CASSVEAASGRETQYF
TGTGCCAGCAGCGTAGAGGCGGCTAGCGGCAGGGAGACCCAGTACTTC
>NA|TRBV18|TRBD1|TRBJ1-4
CASSQTGNVGEKLFF
TGTGCCAGCTCACAGACAGGGAATGTCGGTGAAAAACTGTTTTTT
>NA|TRBV27|NA|TRBJ2-2
CASSRTNTGELFF
TGTGCCAGCAGTCGTACGAACACCGGGGAGCTGTTTTTT
>NA|TRBV10-3|NA|TRBJ2-3
CAIAFGGGGSTDTQYF
TGTGCCATAGCCTTTGGGGGCGGCGGGAGCACAGATACGCAGTATTTT
>NA|TRBV4-3|TRBD2|TRBJ2-1
CASSQETSGDSYNEQFF
TGCGCCAGCAGCCAAGAAACTAGCGGAGACTCCTACAATGAGCAGTTCTTC
>NA|TRBV4-3|TRBD2|TRBJ2-3
CASSQEGLAGSSDTQYF
TGCGCCAGCAGCCAAGAGGGACTAGCGGGGAGTTCAGATACGCAGTATTTT
>NA|TRBV5-1|TRBD2|TRBJ2-1
CASSLASGGNEQFF
TGCGCCAGCAGCTTGGCTAGCGGGGGCAATGAGCAGTTCTTC
>NA|TRBV29-1|TRBD1|TRBJ2-1
CSATGGKYNEQFF
TGCAGCGCGACAGGGGGTAAATACAATGAGCAGTTCTTC
>NA|TRBV19|TRBD1|TRBJ1-2
CASSIMTGGANYGYTF
TGCGCCAGTAGTATAATGACAGGGGGCGCGAACTATGGCTACACCTTC
>NA|TRBV4-1|NA|TRBJ1-6
CASSQDRRYNSPLHF
TGCGCCAGCAGCCAAGACAGGCGTTATAATTCACCCCTCCACTTT
>NA|TRBV28|NA|TRBJ1-5
CASAEGRDNQPQHF
TGTGCCAGTGCGGAGGGGCGGGACAATCAGCCCCAGCATTTT
>NA|TRBV7-3|NA|TRBJ2-7
CASSLAGGYEQYF
TGTGCCAGCAGCCTCGCCGGGGGCTACGAGCAGTACTTC